Following are 27 T cell receptor beta chains from one sample sequenced in a study of a mutant IDH1 vaccine in newly diagnosed glioma. Time point in this sample: week 47, end of study. Each dose delivered 300 ug of mutant IDH1 20-mer peptide subcutaneously with imiquimod. The repertoire was sequenced with immunoSEQ multiplex PCR; TCRdb's copy has only in-frame clones and lacks some. Among fewer than 95,000 clones, 75% to 85% were seen once, and the ten largest hold under 6.5%. These receptors are not linked to any known antigen. Specimen: PBMCs, collected from a glioma patient whose treatment included an IDH1 peptide vaccine. All receptors derive from a man in his forties or fifties with glioma.

V is TRBV15 and J is TRBJ2-3, with D uncertain. Trimming cost V 1 base and J 0 bases, with 5 bases left between them. Germline values: CDR1 LNHNV, CDR2 YYDKDF (reference sequence). This CDR3 spans 14 amino acids. CDR3 sequence reads: CATSRVHSTDTQYF. The CDR3 coding sequence is TGTGCCACCAGCAGAGTACATAGCACAGATACGCAGTATTTT.

This chain links TRBV11-2 with TRBJ2-2; 11 nucleotides line up with TRBD2. Germline CDR1 SGHAT, CDR2 FQNNGV. Losses at the gene ends were 4 bases for V and 3 bases for J; bases not matched to a gene: 1. This CDR3 has 15 amino acids. The CDR3 protein is CASSSTSGDTGELFF. For the CDR3, the DNA is TGTGCCAGCAGCTCGACTAGCGGGGACACCGGGGAGCTGTTTTTT.

The rearrangement joins TRBV2 to TRBJ1-1; D remains ambiguous. Trimming stripped 6 bases from V and 5 bases from J, with 10 bases between. The CDR3 covers 12 residues. Germline CDR1 is SNHLY and CDR2 is FYNNEI. The CDR3 coding sequence is TGTGCCAGCAGGAGACGTGAGACTGAAGCTTTCTTT. Translating gives CASRRRETEAFF. Full variable domain (rest looked up from reference TRBV2 and TRBJ1-1): EPEVTQTPSHQVTQMGQEVILRCVPISNHLYFYWYRQILGQKVEFLVSFYNNEISEKSEIFDDQFSVERPDGSNFTLKIRSTKLEDSAMYFCASRRRETEAFFGQGTRLTVV.

The genes are TRBV19 and TRBJ2-3; 14 bases agree with TRBD2. The germline gives CDR1 LNHDA, CDR2 SQIVND (reference sequence). There are 17 residues in the CDR3. Trimming removed 6 bases from V and 4 bases from J; junction bases left unmatched: 9. The CDR3 spells CASRIQGLAGAADTQYF. The CDR3 coding sequence is TGTGCCAGTAGAATACAGGGACTAGCGGGAGCGGCAGATACGCAGTATTTT.

The chain recombines TRBV5-5 with TRBJ2-2; 7 bases fit TRBD1. The CDR3 totals 16 residues. Trimming removed 4 bases from V and 1 base from J; junction bases left unmatched: 7. In germline, CDR1 is SGHKS, CDR2 YYEKEE (reference sequence). The CDR3 spells CASSPGQAWNTGELFF. CDR3 nucleotides: TGTGCCAGCAGCCCAGGACAGGCCTGGAACACCGGGGAGCTGTTTTTT.

This chain connects TRBV28 to TRBJ2-5; TRBD2 agrees at 7 bases. V shed 7 bases, J shed 2 bases, and the junction held 4 bases outside the gene matches. Germline V lookup: CDR1 MDHEN, CDR2 SYDVKM. The CDR3 covers 13 residues. The CDR3 sequence is CASNGGGQETQYF. CDR3 DNA: TGTGCCAGCAACGGGGGAGGGCAAGAGACCCAGTACTTC.

The chain has TRBV27 and TRBJ2-7; 8 bases are a match to TRBD1. The J segment lost 2 bases and the V segment lost 0 bases, leaving 9 bases of the junction unmatched. Looked up from germline, CDR1 is MNHEY and CDR2 is SMNVEV (reference sequence). The CDR3 loop spans 17 amino acids. CDR3 nucleotide sequence: TGTGCCAGCAGTTTATCCGTGAGACAGGGGCCGGCCTACGAGCAGTACTTC. Amino acid sequence: CASSLSVRQGPAYEQYF.

The chain uses TRBV5-1 and TRBJ2-1; 9 nucleotides line up with TRBD1. There are 14 residues in the CDR3. Germline V gene sequence: CDR1 SGHRS, CDR2 YFSETQ. V shed 7 bases and J 10 bases; nucleotides not matched to a gene: 12. The CDR3 nucleotides read TGCGCCAGCGGGTCAGGGACAGGGCTCCGGGAGCAGTTCTTC. This codes for CASGSGTGLREQFF.

A single count supports this clone. This chain connects TRBV7-2 to TRBJ1-2, with TRBD1 as a possible D gene (6 bases). V shed 1 base and J shed 8 bases, with 20 bases lying between them. Germline V CDR1 and CDR2: SGHTA, FQGNSA. The CDR3 spans 16 residues. The CDR3 nucleotides read TGTGCCAGCAGCTTAGAGAGGACAGCCGCTTTACGAGGCTACACCTTC. Amino acids: CASSLERTAALRGYTF.

This clone was observed once. The chain recombines TRBV4-1 with TRBJ2-5; D unresolved. V lost 0 bases, J lost 9 bases, and 17 bases lay in between. This CDR3 has 15 amino acids. Germline-derived CDR1 and CDR2 are MGHRA and YSYEKL. The CDR3 sequence is CASSQESGSRGAQYF. Written as DNA, the CDR3 is TGCGCCAGCAGCCAAGAGTCTGGCAGCCGAGGCGCCCAGTACTTC.

With respect to this clone: The junction does not match germline at one end; this may be a read error. The J gene is TRBJ2-7, the V gene TRBV6-6; weak D call: TRBD2 (6 bases). Germline assignment: CDR1 MNHNY and CDR2 SVGAGI (reference sequence). This CDR3 region has 13 residues. Written as DNA, the CDR3 is TGTGCCAGCAGAAAGGAGAGGGACTCCCCACCCTCCTTC. Protein product: CASRKERDSPPSF.

V gene TRBV19 combines with J gene TRBJ1-1; TRBD1 matches at 8 bases. This CDR3 is 14 amino acids long. CDR1 and CDR2 (germline): LNHDA, SQIVND (reference sequence). Trimming cost V 7 bases and J 7 bases; bases outside gene matches: 11. The CDR3 sequence: CASNRDRGDREAFF. CDR3 bases: TGTGCCAGTAATAGAGACAGGGGCGATCGTGAAGCTTTCTTT.

CDR3 sequence: CASSLRGRGTDTQYF. The DNA for the CDR3 is TGTGCCAGCAGCTTGAGAGGGAGGGGCACAGATACGCAGTATTTT. The chain uses TRBV5-4 and TRBJ2-3; 7 nucleotides line up with TRBD2. The CDR3 runs to 15 residues. The ends lost 1 base at V and 1 base at J; junction bases unmatched: 3. Germline values: CDR1 SGHNT, CDR2 YYREEE (reference sequence).

The CDR3 DNA is TGTGCCAGCAGCGTAGCTAGCGGGAGTGAGACCCAGTACTTC. It specifies CASSVASGSETQYF. The genes are TRBV9 and TRBJ2-5, with 10 bases fitting TRBD2. The CDR3 consists of 14 residues. The germline V gene has CDR1 SGDLS and CDR2 YYNGEE. Germline trimming cut 0 bases from V and 5 bases from J; bases unmatched to any gene: 1.

This chain joins TRBV5-5 and TRBJ1-4; TRBD1 matches 8 bases. The CDR3 is 13 residues long. Germline V lookup: CDR1 SGHKS, CDR2 YYEKEE (reference sequence). J lost 15 bases, V lost 0 bases, and 7 bases had no gene match. The CDR3 DNA reads TGTGCCAGCAGCTTGGGGCGGCAGGGGGCTATGTTTTTT. This translates into CASSLGRQGAMFF.

V and J are TRBV9 and TRBJ2-2; D unresolved. Germline values: CDR1 SGDLS, CDR2 YYNGEE. There are 13 residues in the CDR3. V gave up 0 bases and J gave up 6 bases, with 6 bases separating them. CDR3 region: CASSVAFAGELFF. As DNA, the CDR3 is TGTGCCAGCAGCGTAGCTTTCGCCGGGGAGCTGTTTTTT.

The rearrangement uses TRBV7-2 and TRBJ1-2; 8 bases align to TRBD1. With 5 bases clipped from V and 10 bases from J, the junction kept 12 bases outside the gene matches. The length of the CDR3 is 14 residues. Per germline, CDR1 SGHTA and CDR2 FQGNSA. The CDR3 loop reads CASSTRQGQWYYTF. The CDR3 nucleotides read TGTGCCAGCAGCACGCGACAGGGGCAGTGGTACTACACCTTC.

CDR3 bases: TGTGCCTGGAGTAAAGGCAGGAGCGACTATGGCTACACCTTC. It yields the protein CAWSKGRSDYGYTF. This chain connects TRBV30 to TRBJ1-2, with D unresolved. The CDR3 spans 14 residues. Trimming pared 2 bases from V and 3 bases from J, leaving 13 bases between. Germline lookup yields CDR1 GTSNPN and CDR2 SVGIG (reference sequence).

The chain links TRBV19 to TRBJ2-5, with 12 bases lining up with TRBD2. Germline V gives CDR1 LNHDA, CDR2 SQIVND (reference sequence). This CDR3 comprises 16 residues. The J segment lost 4 bases and the V segment lost 5 bases, leaving 8 bases of the junction unmatched. CDR3 region: CASSASGGALAETQYF. The CDR3 DNA is TGTGCCAGTAGTGCTAGCGGGGGGGCCTTGGCAGAGACCCAGTACTTC.

V is TRBV10-3 and J is TRBJ2-3; 14 nucleotides match TRBD2. This CDR3 region has 17 residues. Per germline, CDR1 ENHRY and CDR2 SYGVKD. V gave up 3 bases and J gave up 5 bases; unmatched junction bases: 7. The CDR3 nucleotides read TGTGCCATCAGTGATTCGGGACTAGCGGGAGCCAAAGATACGCAGTATTTT. Its translation is CAISDSGLAGAKDTQYF.

The gene calls are TRBV12-5 and TRBJ2-7, with TRBD1 matching over 9 bases. Germline-derived CDR1 and CDR2 are LGHNT and FRNRAP. The CDR3 is 15 residues long. V trimming: 2 bases; J trimming: 3 bases; junction bases outside the gene matches: 5. CDR3 sequence reads: CASGLKSTGGYEQYF. The DNA for the CDR3 is TGTGCTAGTGGTTTGAAGTCGACAGGGGGCTACGAGCAGTACTTC.

Concerning this clone: This may come from a read error, since a much larger clone is one base off. The same CDR3 can be traced to other DNA sequences in this sample. The chain uses TRBV5-4 and TRBJ1-1; D is ambiguous. Trimming left V 0 bases short and J 7 bases short, with 10 bases between. CDR1 and CDR2 from the germline V gene are SGHNT and YYREEE (reference sequence). This CDR3 comprises 13 residues. The CDR3 nucleotides are TGTGCCAGCAGCTTGGGAGGATCGGGTGAAGCTTTCTTT. Its protein is CASSLGGSGEAFF.

V gene TRBV9 combines with J gene TRBJ2-5; 15 bases line up with TRBD2. With V trimmed by 0 bases and J by 4 bases, 7 bases remained unmatched. Looked up from germline, CDR1 is SGDLS and CDR2 is YYNGEE. The CDR3 runs 18 residues. The CDR3 nucleotides are TGTGCCAGCAGCGTAGGGACTAGCGGGAGGGCCGATGGAGAGACCCAGTACTTC. Translated, it gives CASSVGTSGRADGETQYF.

This CDR3 is CASSADRTGANVLTF. As DNA, the CDR3 is TGTGCCAGCAGCGCAGACAGGACCGGGGCCAACGTCCTGACTTTC. The chain uses TRBV11-2 and TRBJ2-6, with D perhaps matching TRBD1 (6 bases). V lost 5 bases and J 4 bases, leaving 12 bases between the germline ends. The CDR3 spans 15 residues. Germline assignment: CDR1 SGHAT and CDR2 FQNNGV.

The V gene is TRBV4-3, the J gene TRBJ1-4; 10 bases line up with TRBD1. V was pared by 1 base and J by 3 bases, with 5 bases of the junction left unmatched. From germline, CDR1 is LGHNA and CDR2 YSLEER. The CDR3 runs to 17 residues. The DNA for the CDR3 is TGCGCCAGCAGCCAAGGACAGGGGGCGCTGGCTAATGAAAAACTGTTTTTT. Protein product: CASSQGQGALANEKLFF.

This clone was recorded only once. This chain links TRBV19 with TRBJ2-1, with a possible D match to TRBD2 (5 bases). Germline CDR1 reads LNHDA; CDR2 reads SQIVND (reference sequence). V lost 4 bases and J lost 4, with 11 bases in between. This CDR3 is 14 amino acids long. This CDR3 reads CASSSGETYNEQFF. The CDR3 bases are TGTGCCAGTAGTAGTGGGGAGACGTACAATGAGCAGTTCTTC. Variable domain in full (rest from reference TRBV19 and TRBJ2-1): DGGITQSPKYLFRKEGQNVTLSCEQNLNHDAMYWYRQDPGQGLRLIYYSQIVNDFQKGDIAEGYSVSREKKESFPLTVTSAQKNPTAFYLCASSSGETYNEQFFGPGTRLTVL.

The gene calls are TRBV6-4 and TRBJ2-5; D might be TRBD2 (7 bases). CDR1 and CDR2 from the germline V gene are MRHNA and SNTAGT. The length of the CDR3 is 17 residues. V was cut by 7 bases and J by 1 base, with 22 bases left in between. CDR3 sequence (DNA): TGTGCCAGCATCCCGGATAGGGGGGGAAACTCCCAAGAGACCCAGTACTTC. It codes for CASIPDRGGNSQETQYF.